This entry lists 24 T cell receptor beta chains sequenced from one sample in a study of identical twins (dated by TCRdb to about 2016). Libraries came from 5' RACE. These reads were obtained on an Illumina HiSeq 2000. TCRdb itself trimmed the public reads at Q25 with fastp, ran MiXCR and retained productive beta chains. Every CDR3 protein is listed once, alongside the most common genes and DNA of its rows. This sample comprises 1.5 million to 2 million distinct CDR3 sequences, roughly 35% of them detected only once. 0.25% to 0.3% of the sample belongs to the ten largest clones. What was sequenced was cord blood. The receptor set was obtained from a newborn girl in good health.

The V and J genes are TRBV11-2 and TRBJ2-7; D remains ambiguous. Germline CDR1 SGHAT, CDR2 FQNNGV. The length of the CDR3 is 13 residues. V was cut by 1 base and J by 6 bases, with 10 bases left in between. The CDR3 spells CASSLAFRAEQYF. The CDR3 DNA reads TGTGCCAGCAGCTTAGCTTTCCGGGCCGAGCAGTACTTC.

This clonotype was counted once. This chain links TRBV28 with TRBJ1-6, with D possibly TRBD1 on 5 matching bases. The CDR3 covers 16 residues. Germline V gives CDR1 MDHEN, CDR2 SYDVKM. Trimming stripped 5 bases from V and 7 bases from J, with 18 bases between. The DNA for the CDR3 is TGTGCCAGCAGTATCTCGGGGGTCTTTCAGAATTCACCCCTCCACTTT. It codes for CASSISGVFQNSPLHF.

The CDR3 protein is CATSDLQRGTDEQFF. The CDR3, as DNA: TGTGCCACCAGTGATTTGCAGAGGGGTACTGATGAGCAGTTCTTC. The chain joins TRBV24-1 to TRBJ2-1; D could derive from TRBD1 or TRBD2 (5 bases each). The CDR3 runs 15 residues. Between the trimmed V and J ends, which lost 0 bases and 8 bases, there was a span of 13 bases. Per germline, CDR1 KGHDR and CDR2 SFDVKD.

This chain uses TRBV29-1 with TRBJ2-7; D is possibly TRBD1 (8 bases). Germline CDR1 and CDR2: SQVTM and ANQGSEA. CDR3 length: 13 residues. V was pared by 5 bases and J by 3 bases, with 14 bases between. The CDR3 DNA is TGCAGCGTTAAAACAGGGGGGGGCTACGAGCAGTACTTC. Protein sequence: CSVKTGGGYEQYF.

This clonotype was seen more than once but under ten times. This chain uses TRBV4-1 with TRBJ2-3; D is unclear. V gave up 0 bases and J gave up 10 bases, with 17 bases separating them. The CDR3 runs to 15 residues. Germline V lookup: CDR1 MGHRA, CDR2 YSYEKL. Here the CDR3 DNA reads TGCGCCAGCAGCCAAGATAGCCGGAGTCGCGGAGCGCAGTATTTT. Protein: CASSQDSRSRGAQYF.

The rearrangement links TRBV5-1 to TRBJ2-5, with D perhaps matching TRBD1 or TRBD2 (5 bases each). The CDR3 has 14 amino acids. Trimming shortened V by 3 bases and J by 4 bases, and 13 bases separated the two germline ends. Germline V gene data show CDR1 as SGHRS and CDR2 as YFSETQ. The CDR3 bases are TGCGCCAGCAGCTGGGGGAGACTACTAGAGACCCAGTACTTC. As protein: CASSWGRLLETQYF. Full variable domain (missing parts from reference TRBV5-1 and TRBJ2-5): KAGVTQTPRYLIKTRGQQVTLSCSPISGHRSVSWYQQTPGQGLQFLFEYFSETQRNKGNFPGRFSGRQFSNSRSEMNVSTLELGDSALYLCASSWGRLLETQYFGPGTRLLVL.

The table lists this clonotype with a few counts. The CDR3 region is CSASDVGSYNEQYF. For the CDR3, the DNA is TGCAGTGCTAGTGATGTGGGCTCCTACAATGAGCAGTACTTC. The rearrangement joins TRBV20-1 to TRBJ2-1; no clear D gene. The J call could be wrong; TRBJ2-7 is a better fit for the DNA end. The length of the CDR3 is 14 residues. The germline V gene encodes CDR1 DFQATT and CDR2 SNEGSKA (reference sequence).

A few counts support this clonotype. CDR3 region: CASSPSSWLAVYEQYF. CDR3 nucleotides: TGTGCCAGCTCACCCTCCTCGTGGCTAGCGGTCTACGAGCAGTACTTC. This rearrangement joins TRBV18 to TRBJ2-7, with 7 nucleotides matching TRBD2. Trimming at V came to 3 bases and at J to 3 bases, leaving 11 bases not matched to a gene. The CDR3 has 16 amino acids. The V gene's germline CDR1 is KGHSH and CDR2 LQKENI.

The chain employs TRBV28 and TRBJ1-4, with 10 nucleotides matching TRBD1. The CDR3 is made up of 15 amino acids. Germline lookup yields CDR1 MDHEN and CDR2 SYDVKM. The V segment lost 5 bases and the J segment 7 bases; nucleotides outside the gene matches: 7. CDR3 in amino acids: CASSAWDRGGEKLFF. Written as DNA, the CDR3 is TGTGCCAGCAGTGCCTGGGACAGGGGAGGTGAAAAACTGTTTTTT.

The chain employs TRBV20-1 and TRBJ1-5; weak D call: TRBD1 (5 bases). Germline CDR1 is DFQATT and CDR2 is SNEGSKA (reference sequence). This CDR3 has 15 amino acids. Trimming cost V 0 bases and J 3 bases, with 12 bases left between them. CDR3 sequence reads: CSAREDPGPNQPQHF. The DNA of the CDR3 is TGCAGTGCTAGAGAGGATCCGGGACCCAATCAGCCCCAGCATTTT.

This sequence joins TRBV7-6 and TRBJ2-3, with D possibly matching TRBD1 (5 bases). The CDR3 has 16 amino acids. The V and J ends lost 5 bases and 0 bases respectively, with 15 bases between them. Germline assignment: CDR1 SGHVS and CDR2 FNYEAQ. CDR3: CASSPRQSPSTDTQYF. CDR3 nucleotide sequence: TGTGCCAGCAGCCCCCGACAGTCCCCTAGCACAGATACGCAGTATTTT.

The chain couples TRBV3-1 to TRBJ1-1; D unresolved. The CDR3 covers 16 residues. Germline-derived CDR1 and CDR2 are LGHDT and YNNKEL (reference sequence). Deletions cut 1 base from V and 6 bases from J, with 18 bases between. The CDR3 DNA reads TGTGCCAGCAGCCAAGGGGCGGCAATTCCCGCATCTGAAGCTTTCTTT. Its translation: CASSQGAAIPASEAFF.

The CDR3 spells CASSPPDRKNIQYF. DNA for the CDR3: TGTGCCAGCAGTCCGCCTGACAGGAAGAACATTCAGTACTTC. J is TRBJ2-4 and V is TRBV12-3 or TRBV12-4; TRBD1 might be the D (6 bases). V lost 5 bases and J 7 bases, leaving 15 bases between the germline ends. The CDR3 is 14 residues long.

The rearrangement links TRBV11-2 to TRBJ2-3, with D uncertain. Per germline, CDR1 SGHAT and CDR2 FQNNGV. The V end lost 4 bases, the J end lost 1 base, and 18 bases lay between the germline ends. CDR3 length equals 17 residues. The CDR3 sequence is CASSYKPRGRRTDTQYF. As DNA, the CDR3 is TGTGCCAGCAGCTATAAGCCCCGTGGCAGACGCACAGATACGCAGTATTTT.

The chain has TRBV5-1 and TRBJ2-2; 8 bases match TRBD1. The CDR3 loop spans 17 amino acids. V trimming: 5 bases; J trimming: 0 bases; junction bases outside the gene matches: 9. Germline V gene sequence: CDR1 SGHRS, CDR2 YFSETQ. CDR3 protein: CASRQTYRGSNTGELFF. The CDR3 DNA reads as TGCGCCAGCAGGCAGACGTACAGGGGGTCGAACACCGGGGAGCTGTTTTTT.

This clonotype was picked up many times. The chain joins TRBV7-2 to TRBJ2-7, with D perhaps being TRBD1 or TRBD2 (5 bases each). Germline V gene data show CDR1 as SGHTA and CDR2 as FQGNSA. The V gene lost 2 bases and the J gene lost 0 bases, with 14 bases spanning the gap. There are 16 residues in the CDR3. CDR3 loop: CASSLTGTSSSYEQYF. The DNA for the CDR3 is TGTGCCAGCAGCTTAACCGGGACGTCGAGCTCCTACGAGCAGTACTTC. Using reference TRBV7-2 and TRBJ2-7 for the parts outside the CDR3, the full variable domain is GAGVSQSPSNKVTEKGKDVELRCDPISGHTALYWYRQSLGQGLEFLIYFQGNSAPDKSGLPSDRFSAERTGGSVSTLTIQRTQQEDSAVYLCASSLTGTSSSYEQYFGPGTRLTVT.

V is TRBV28 and J is TRBJ2-3; a weak D match, TRBD1 (6 bases). The V end was cut by 6 bases, the J end by 5 bases, with 15 bases between. Germline V gene data show CDR1 as MDHEN and CDR2 as SYDVKM. The CDR3 consists of 14 residues. CDR3: CASRLNRAEDTQYF. The CDR3 DNA reads as TGTGCCAGCAGACTAAACAGGGCGGAAGATACGCAGTATTTT. Full variable domain (remainder filled in from reference TRBV28 and TRBJ2-3): DVKVTQSSRYLVKRTGEKVFLECVQDMDHENMFWYRQDPGLGLRLIYFSYDVKMKEKGDIPEGYSVSREKKERFSLILESASTNQTSMYLCASRLNRAEDTQYFGPGTRLTVL.

This clonotype occurred once. This may come from a read error, since a much larger clone is one base off. This chain joins TRBV5-5 and TRBJ2-7; 12 bases line up with TRBD2. This CDR3 is built from 15 residues. Per the germline V gene, CDR1 is SGHKS and CDR2 is YYEKEE (reference sequence). Unmatched junction bases numbered 6, after V lost 2 bases and J lost 6 bases. The CDR3: CASSFGLAGLCEQYF. CDR3 bases: TGTGCCAGCAGCTTTGGACTAGCGGGGTTATGCGAGCAGTACTTC.

This clonotype was found a few times. The V gene is TRBV7-8, the J gene TRBJ2-7, with D tentatively TRBD1 (7 bases). The length of the CDR3 is 16 residues. V dropped 4 bases and J dropped 3 bases, with 19 bases sitting between them. The germline V gene has CDR1 SGHVS and CDR2 FQNEAQ. The CDR3 loop is CASSSSGYRGGYEQYF. The DNA for the CDR3 is TGTGCCAGCAGCTCTAGTGGGTACAGGGGAGGCTACGAGCAGTACTTC.

This clonotype was seen only once. The CDR3 DNA is TGCAGTGCTGAACGAATGAGCGGGCCCCAAGGTGAGCAGTTCTTC. Encoded protein: CSAERMSGPQGEQFF. The rearrangement joins TRBV20-1 to TRBJ2-1, with a possible D match to TRBD2 (6 bases). CDR1 is DFQATT and CDR2 is SNEGSKA in the germline V gene (reference sequence). V was trimmed by 5 bases and J by 9 bases, leaving 23 bases between them. The CDR3 covers 15 residues.

Ten or more counts support this clonotype. The CDR3 DNA sequence: TGTGCCATCAGTGAGCGGGAGGGCCGGGTATATGAGCAGTTCTTC. Its translation: CAISEREGRVYEQFF. This chain uses TRBV10-3 with TRBJ2-1; 8 bases map to TRBD2. Per the germline V gene, CDR1 is ENHRY and CDR2 is SYGVKD. V gave up 2 bases and J gave up 8 bases; unmatched junction bases: 8. The CDR3 totals 15 residues.

This clonotype was observed at least ten times. The chain is built from TRBV7-2 and TRBJ1-2; D call uncertain. The V end lost 1 base, the J end lost 1 base, and 4 bases lay between the germline ends. Germline assignment: CDR1 SGHTA and CDR2 FQGNSA. The CDR3 consists of 13 residues. In DNA, the CDR3 is TGTGCCAGCAGCTTAGTCAATAACTATGGCTACACCTTC. This sequence encodes CASSLVNNYGYTF.

This clonotype has just a few counts. The V and J genes are TRBV29-1 and TRBJ1-2, with TRBD1 matching over 7 bases. With 7 bases clipped from V and 5 bases from J, the junction kept 7 bases outside the gene matches. Germline V lookup: CDR1 SQVTM, CDR2 ANQGSEA. The CDR3 runs to 12 residues. CDR3 bases: TGCAGCGGGCAGGGGGTTGAGTATGGCTACACCTTC. Translating gives CSGQGVEYGYTF. Together with reference TRBV29-1 and TRBJ1-2, the CDR3 gives the full variable domain: SAVISQKPSRDICQRGTSLTIQCQVDSQVTMMFWYRQQPGQSLTLIATANQGSEATYESGFVIDKFPISRPNLTFSTLTVSNMSPEDSSIYLCSGQGVEYGYTFGSGTRLTVV.

The chain links TRBV5-5 to TRBJ1-1; D gene unclear. The CDR3 spans 13 residues. V gave up 6 bases and J gave up 2 bases, with 11 bases separating them. Germline-derived CDR1 and CDR2 are SGHKS and YYEKEE (reference sequence). The CDR3 DNA reads as TGTGCCAGCAAGAGGCGTCTCAACACTGAAGCTTTCTTT. Its translation: CASKRRLNTEAFF.